In its sample, the clone carrying this T cell receptor (beta chain) was seen many times. Molecular barcoding with unique molecular identifiers was used for the TCRbeta library. Using its own MiXCR run on the PCR reads, TCRdb lists one record per CDR3 protein. The sample consists of a few hundred thousand distinct CDR3 sequences, about a sixth of them appearing once. The record originates from a study of T-cell reconstitution after alpha-beta-depleted transplantation in children. The specimen comprised PBMCs from the stem cell graft donor, sampled from the stem cell graft. The clonotype originates from a human donor who donated a stem cell graft to a child with acute lymphoblastic leukemia.

Written as DNA, the CDR3 is TGTGCCAGCAGGGAAATAGGACAGGGCCTTTACGAGCAGTACTTC. It codes for CASREIGQGLYEQYF. This chain uses TRBV27 with TRBJ2-7; TRBD1 matches at 8 bases. CDR3 length: 15 residues. J was trimmed by 4 bases and V by 6 bases; bases with no gene match: 11. Per germline, CDR1 MNHEY and CDR2 SMNVEV (reference sequence).